Presented here are 31 T cell receptor beta chains from one specimen sequenced in a study of blood T cell repertoires in COVID-19. Only in-frame clones appear in the TCRdb table, and some are missing; sequencing was by immunoSEQ multiplex PCR. The profile shows 150,000 to 200,000 clones, 81% of them singletons. The specimen was peripheral blood. The receptors derive from a man between 60 and 75 years old with active or convalescent COVID-19.

The chain employs TRBV5-1 and TRBJ1-1; no firm D call. V shed 1 base and J shed 1 base, with 8 bases lying between them. In germline, CDR1 is SGHRS, CDR2 YFSETQ. The CDR3 extends over 14 amino acids. The CDR3, as DNA: TGCGCCAGCAGCTTGCAATACGGGAACACTGAAGCTTTCTTT. Translation: CASSLQYGNTEAFF.

J is TRBJ2-7 and V is TRBV19; 7 bases are a match to TRBD1. The germline V gene encodes CDR1 LNHDA and CDR2 SQIVND (reference sequence). The CDR3 consists of 14 residues. V trimming: 5 bases; J trimming: 3 bases; junction bases outside the gene matches: 7. The CDR3 nucleotides are TGTGCCAGTAGTGACCGACAGGGAGTCTACGAGCAGTACTTC. Encoded protein: CASSDRQGVYEQYF.

There are a few counts of this clone. The J gene is TRBJ1-5, the V gene TRBV6-6; D gene unclear. In germline, CDR1 is MNHNY, CDR2 SVGAGI (reference sequence). Trimming pared 4 bases from V and 3 bases from J, leaving 7 bases between. This CDR3 is 13 amino acids long. CDR3 amino acids: CASSSEYNQPQHF. Here the CDR3 DNA reads TGTGCCAGCAGTTCAGAATACAATCAGCCCCAGCATTTT.

In this sample, this clone turned up a few times. The CDR3 DNA reads as TGTGCCAGCAGCGATCCACGAAAGGGGGCAAGCTCGATCACAGATACGCAGTATTTT. Protein sequence: CASSDPRKGASSITDTQYF. The rearrangement uses TRBV11-2 and TRBJ2-3, with 7 bases lining up with TRBD1. Germline CDR1 reads SGHAT; CDR2 reads FQNNGV. V lost 5 bases to trimming and J lost 2 bases; unmatched junction nucleotides: 19. The CDR3 totals 19 residues.

CDR3 protein: CASSADRGLGEAFF. CDR3 bases: TGTGCCAGTAGCGCCGACAGGGGCCTAGGTGAAGCTTTCTTT. J is TRBJ1-1 and V is TRBV19, with 8 bases that match TRBD1. With 6 bases clipped from V and 7 bases from J, the junction kept 10 bases outside the gene matches. Germline lookup yields CDR1 LNHDA and CDR2 SQIVND (reference sequence). The CDR3 has 14 amino acids. The full variable domain, rest sourced from reference TRBV19 and TRBJ1-1, is DGGITQSPKYLFRKEGQNVTLSCEQNLNHDAMYWYRQDPGQGLRLIYYSQIVNDFQKGDIAEGYSVSREKKESFPLTVTSAQKNPTAFYLCASSADRGLGEAFFGQGTRLTVV.

This clone has a handful of counts. The chain couples TRBV9 to TRBJ2-1; D not resolved. Germline lookup yields CDR1 SGDLS and CDR2 YYNGEE. Trimming took off 2 bases at V and 6 bases at J, with 9 bases between the two ends. The CDR3 has 13 residues. The CDR3, as DNA: TGTGCCAGCAGCGTTTTAGCTCGCAATGAGCAGTTCTTC. Protein sequence: CASSVLARNEQFF.

The chain carries TRBV5-4 and TRBJ1-2, with TRBD1 identical over 8 bases. The germline V gene encodes CDR1 SGHNT and CDR2 YYREEE (reference sequence). The CDR3 runs to 15 residues. The V and J ends lost 0 bases and 7 bases, in that order; junction bases with no gene match: 8. The CDR3 protein is CASSLARGLTGGYTF. DNA for the CDR3: TGTGCCAGCAGCTTGGCCAGGGGGCTAACGGGTGGCTACACCTTC.

This clone is a singleton in its sample. The chain links TRBV6-5 to TRBJ2-1; TRBD2 aligns across 7 bases. CDR1 is MNHEY and CDR2 is SVGAGI in the germline V gene. The CDR3 runs to 15 residues. V lost 4 bases and J lost 2; bases outside the gene matches: 5. CDR3 sequence reads: CASSSLAGAYNEQFF. The DNA of the CDR3 is TGTGCCAGCAGTTCACTGGCGGGAGCCTACAATGAGCAGTTCTTC.

In its sample, this clone was seen a few times. V gene TRBV7-3 combines with J gene TRBJ1-2; D is possibly TRBD1 (6 bases). This CDR3 is built from 15 residues. Germline CDR1 reads SGHTA; CDR2 reads FQGTGA. V was trimmed by 5 bases and J by 0 bases, leaving 13 bases between them. The CDR3 nucleotides are TGTGCCAGCAGCCAGCGAGGACAGCCTAACTATGGCTACACCTTC. The encoded protein is CASSQRGQPNYGYTF.

V usage is TRBV6-1 and J usage is TRBJ2-2; a possible D gene is TRBD1 (5 bases). The V end was cut by 4 bases, the J end by 2 bases, with 14 bases between. Germline V gives CDR1 MNHNS, CDR2 SASEGT. The CDR3 is made up of 16 amino acids. The CDR3 bases are TGTGCCAGCAGTGTGTACGACAGAACTAACACCGGGGAGCTGTTTTTT. It encodes CASSVYDRTNTGELFF.

The V call is TRBV7-8, the J call TRBJ2-2; D remains ambiguous. CDR1 SGHVS and CDR2 FQNEAQ come from the germline V gene. This CDR3 contains 15 residues. V lost 4 bases and J lost 0, with 9 bases in between. The DNA of the CDR3 is TGTGCCAGCAGCTATAATCCTGCGAACACCGGGGAGCTGTTTTTT. Its translation is CASSYNPANTGELFF.

The V and J genes are TRBV9 and TRBJ2-6, with TRBD1 matching 8 bases. In germline, CDR1 is SGDLS, CDR2 YYNGEE. The V segment lost 1 base and the J segment 0 bases; nucleotides outside the gene matches: 6. The CDR3 is 18 amino acids. CDR3 in amino acids: CASSVKTGDNSGANVLTF. CDR3 sequence (DNA): TGTGCCAGCAGCGTAAAGACAGGGGACAACTCTGGGGCCAACGTCCTGACTTTC.

V is TRBV2 and J is TRBJ2-7; 7 bases are shared with TRBD1. The CDR3 runs to 13 residues. Germline CDR1 SNHLY, CDR2 FYNNEI. V was clipped by 7 bases and J by 4 bases; unmatched bases: 7. DNA for the CDR3: TGTGCCAGCACCTACGACAGGGCTTACGAGCAGTACTTC. Translation gives CASTYDRAYEQYF.

The genes are TRBV28 and TRBJ1-1, with TRBD1 matching over 8 bases. Germline V gene sequence: CDR1 MDHEN, CDR2 SYDVKM. V gave up 6 bases and J gave up 3 bases; unmatched junction bases: 3. The CDR3 is 13 residues long. In nucleotides, the CDR3 is TGTGCCAGCAGCAGACAGGGGTACACTGAAGCTTTCTTT. Its protein is CASSRQGYTEAFF.

The genes are TRBV9 and TRBJ2-3; tentative D call: TRBD2 (6 bases). V lost 0 bases to trimming and J lost 1 base, with 12 bases between them. The CDR3 spans 16 residues. Looked up from germline, CDR1 is SGDLS and CDR2 is YYNGEE. The CDR3 region is CASSVGVSSGTDTQYF. The CDR3 DNA reads TGTGCCAGCAGCGTAGGAGTGTCTAGCGGCACAGATACGCAGTATTTT.

The V call is TRBV6-5, the J call TRBJ2-7, with 9 bases fitting TRBD1. There are 14 residues in the CDR3. CDR1 and CDR2 from the germline V gene are MNHEY and SVGAGI. The junction had 9 bases not matched to a gene; V was cut back by 7 bases and J by 5 bases. The chain's CDR3 is CASNPGTGSNEQYF. CDR3 bases: TGTGCCAGCAATCCCGGGACAGGGAGCAACGAGCAGTACTTC.

The rearrangement uses TRBV19 and TRBJ2-1; D is uncertain. V shed 3 bases and J shed 5 bases, with 11 bases lying between them. The germline gives CDR1 LNHDA, CDR2 SQIVND (reference sequence). This CDR3 contains 14 residues. The CDR3 sequence is CASSMLGSNNEQFF. The CDR3 DNA reads as TGTGCCAGTAGTATGTTGGGCAGCAACAATGAGCAGTTCTTC.

This rearrangement joins TRBV6-5 to TRBJ1-6; TRBD1 might be the D (5 bases). This CDR3 has 14 amino acids. Germline values: CDR1 MNHEY, CDR2 SVGAGI. The V and J ends lost 0 bases and 9 bases respectively, with 9 bases between them. CDR3 nucleotide sequence: TGTGCCAGCAGTTACTCGGCAGGGCCTTCACCCCTCCACTTT. Encoded protein: CASSYSAGPSPLHF.

The sample holds a few counts of this clone. The chain recombines TRBV7-3 with TRBJ1-3; tentatively, D is TRBD1 (5 bases). The V end lost 5 bases, the J end lost 4 bases, and 15 bases lay between the germline ends. Germline loops: CDR1 SGHTA, CDR2 FQGTGA. The CDR3 is 15 residues long. The CDR3 spells CASSPVPGEGNTIYF. As DNA, the CDR3 is TGTGCCAGCAGCCCCGTCCCGGGGGAGGGAAACACCATATATTTT.

The V and J genes are TRBV5-4 and TRBJ2-2; D may be TRBD2 (7 bases). The germline V and J ends were trimmed by 0 bases and 7 bases, with 19 bases remaining between them. The CDR3 loop spans 17 amino acids. Germline V lookup: CDR1 SGHNT, CDR2 YYREEE (reference sequence). CDR3 residues: CASSLEISGGAGGELFF. CDR3 sequence (DNA): TGTGCCAGCAGCTTGGAGATTTCGGGGGGCGCCGGCGGGGAGCTGTTTTTT.

Here the CDR3 DNA reads TGTGCCAGCAGCCAAGAGACGGGGGGTAGGAAGGAGCAGTACTTC. Its translation: CASSQETGGRKEQYF. The rearrangement joins TRBV14 to TRBJ2-7, with TRBD2 matching over 7 bases. Trimming took 0 bases from V and 7 from J; bases not matched to a gene: 9. Germline CDR1 is SGHDN and CDR2 is FVKESK. The CDR3 runs 15 residues. The complete variable domain, with remaining parts taken from reference TRBV14 and TRBJ2-7, reads EAGVTQFPSHSVIEKGQTVTLRCDPISGHDNLYWYRRVMGKEIKFLLHFVKESKQDESGMPNNRFLAERTGGTYSTLKVQPAELEDSGVYFCASSQETGGRKEQYFGPGTRLTVT.

This clone was seen a few times. The CDR3 nucleotides read TGTGCCAGCAGCTTGCGACAGATAGAGACCCAGTACTTC. Encoded protein: CASSLRQIETQYF. The V gene is TRBV5-6, the J gene TRBJ2-5, with a tentative D call TRBD1 (5 bases). Germline assignment: CDR1 SGHDT and CDR2 YYEEEE. The CDR3 is made up of 13 amino acids. V lost 1 base to trimming and J lost 4 bases, with 8 bases between them.

This sequence joins TRBV5-5 and TRBJ1-4; D gene uncertain. The germline gives CDR1 SGHKS, CDR2 YYEKEE (reference sequence). V lost 4 bases, J lost 4 bases, and 14 bases lay in between. The CDR3 spans 15 residues. The CDR3 bases are TGTGCCAGCAGCCCGAACGGGAACCATAATGAAAAACTGTTTTTT. Its translation: CASSPNGNHNEKLFF.

The chain couples TRBV5-6 to TRBJ2-7; 7 bases align to TRBD1. The CDR3 has 13 amino acids. Trimming removed 7 bases from V and 1 base from J; junction bases left unmatched: 5. Germline CDR1 is SGHDT and CDR2 is YYEEEE. The CDR3, as DNA: TGTGCCAGCGCTTGGGACAGTTCCTACGAGCAGTACTTC. It yields the protein CASAWDSSYEQYF.

The CDR3 nucleotides read TGCGCCAGCACAACCTTACGGACAGGGATTTTGTTCTTC. Encoded protein: CASTTLRTGILFF. This rearrangement joins TRBV5-1 to TRBJ2-1; 8 positions match TRBD1. After removal of 6 bases from V and 15 bases from J, the junction contained 14 bases not matched to a gene. Germline lookup yields CDR1 SGHRS and CDR2 YFSETQ. The CDR3 sequence is 13 residues long.

The chain links TRBV5-1 to TRBJ2-7; TRBD1 matches 9 bases. In germline, CDR1 is SGHRS, CDR2 YFSETQ. The ends lost 4 bases at V and 7 bases at J; junction bases unmatched: 9. The CDR3 extends over 14 amino acids. CDR3 loop: CASSPTGQGREQYF. CDR3 nucleotide sequence: TGCGCCAGCAGCCCCACGGGACAGGGCAGAGAGCAGTACTTC.

The chain joins TRBV28 to TRBJ1-3, with D maybe TRBD1 (6 bases). The CDR3 contains 14 residues. The germline gives CDR1 MDHEN, CDR2 SYDVKM. Trimming cost V 5 bases and J 3 bases, with 11 bases left between them. The CDR3 nucleotides are TGTGCCAGCAGTACCCAGGGGTTTGGAAACACCATATATTTT. It codes for CASSTQGFGNTIYF.

The gene calls are TRBV28 and TRBJ1-4, with TRBD1 as a possible D gene (5 bases). CDR3 length equals 14 residues. The V end was cut by 5 bases, the J end by 5 bases, with 12 bases between. Germline V gene sequence: CDR1 MDHEN, CDR2 SYDVKM. The CDR3 nucleotides are TGTGCCAGCAGTCTGACAGCAGGGAATGAAAAACTGTTTTTT. It is translated as CASSLTAGNEKLFF.

The chain recombines TRBV6-1 with TRBJ2-7, with D maybe TRBD2 (6 bases). Trimming left V 4 bases short and J 0 bases short, with 16 bases between. This CDR3 is 16 amino acids long. Germline CDR1 reads MNHNS; CDR2 reads SASEGT. The CDR3 region has the DNA TGTGCCAGCAGTGGGGGCGGGGAACCCCGCTCCTACGAGCAGTACTTC. Translating gives CASSGGGEPRSYEQYF.

V gene TRBV2 combines with J gene TRBJ2-3, with 7 bases lining up with TRBD1. J lost 3 bases, V lost 7 bases, and 10 bases had no gene match. The CDR3 loop spans 15 amino acids. Germline V gene lookup returns CDR1 SNHLY and CDR2 FYNNEI. The DNA for the CDR3 is TGTGCCAGCATTACCGGGACAGCTAATACAGATACGCAGTATTTT. This codes for CASITGTANTDTQYF.

V is TRBV9 and J is TRBJ2-2; 7 nucleotides align to TRBD1. CDR1 is SGDLS and CDR2 is YYNGEE in the germline V gene. The V and J ends lost 4 bases and 2 bases, in that order; junction bases with no gene match: 8. The CDR3 extends over 16 amino acids. CDR3 sequence reads: CASSLTGTVNTGELFF. The CDR3 region has the DNA TGTGCCAGCAGCCTCACCGGGACAGTTAACACCGGGGAGCTGTTTTTT. Supplemented by reference TRBV9 and TRBJ2-2, the full variable domain reads DSGVTQTPKHLITATGQRVTLRCSPRSGDLSVYWYQQSLDQGLQFLIQYYNGEERAKGNILERFSAQQFPDLHSELNLSSLELGDSALYFCASSLTGTVNTGELFFGEGSRLTVL.